This T cell receptor (beta chain) was profiled in a study of response to subunit inactivated influenza vaccine. Regarding the study as a whole: Researchers suggested that each seasonal influenza vaccination recruits few new T cells.

This clonotype was observed many times. Its antigen is not known. TCRdb processed the RT-PCR reads anew with MiXCR; each CDR3 protein has one entry. The sample contains about 300,000 distinct CDR3 sequences, about 20% of which appear only once. The J segment lost 1 base and the V segment lost 4 bases, leaving 2 bases of the junction unmatched. The CDR3 is made up of 14 amino acids. Per germline, CDR1 SQVTM and CDR2 ANQGSEA. The chain has TRBV29-1 and TRBJ2-3, with TRBD2 matching 10 bases. The input for sequencing was PBMCs from blood, taken around 22 months after vaccination. The origin of this receptor is a man between 50 and 70 years old who received an inactivated influenza vaccine. In nucleotides, the CDR3 is TGCAGCGTTGTAGCGGGAGGCCGCACAGATACGCAGTATTTT. Residues: CSVVAGGRTDTQYF.